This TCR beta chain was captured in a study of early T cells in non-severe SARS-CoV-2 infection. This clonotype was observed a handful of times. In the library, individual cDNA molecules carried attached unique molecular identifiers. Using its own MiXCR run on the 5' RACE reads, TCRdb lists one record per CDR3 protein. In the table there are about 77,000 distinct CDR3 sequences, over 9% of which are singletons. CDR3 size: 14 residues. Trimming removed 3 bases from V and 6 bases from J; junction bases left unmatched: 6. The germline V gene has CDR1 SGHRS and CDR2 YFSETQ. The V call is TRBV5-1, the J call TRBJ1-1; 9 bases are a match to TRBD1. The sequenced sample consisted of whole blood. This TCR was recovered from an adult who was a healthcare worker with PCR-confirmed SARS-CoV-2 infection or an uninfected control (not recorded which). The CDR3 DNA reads TGCGCCAGCAGCTGGGGGGACAGGGACCCTGAAGCTTTCTTT. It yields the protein CASSWGDRDPEAFF.